Here is one T cell receptor (beta chain) with its context. Its matching antigen is unknown. Libraries were prepared by immunoSEQ multiplex PCR; TCRdb keeps only in-frame clonotypes and omits some of them. The table includes 40,000 to 55,000 clones, around three quarters detected once. These data originate in a study of T cells in localized non-small cell lung cancer. The CDR3 consists of 16 residues. V was trimmed by 1 base and J by 0 bases, leaving 15 bases between them. Germline V CDR1 and CDR2: GTSNPN, SVGIG (reference sequence). Study outcomes and limitations: Turning up in adjacent lung were a median approximately 57 of the top 100 tumor clones.

This receptor was obtained from a woman aged 40 to 75 with stage II lung adenocarcinoma. V is TRBV30 and J is TRBJ1-1; the D gene is possibly TRBD1 (6 bases). The sequences come from PBMCs, collected before any cancer treatment. CDR3 coding DNA: TGTGCCTGGAGTGGGGGGATGACAGGAGTGAACACTGAAGCTTTCTTT. This sequence encodes CAWSGGMTGVNTEAFF.